What follows are 14 T cell receptor beta chains derived from one specimen sequenced in a study of Graves' ophthalmopathy and Graves' hyperthyroidism. Amplification targeted the TCR beta CDR3 regions, with RNA transcripts as the source material. RT-PCR was first run with HTBI primers, then multiplex PCR in a second round. TCRdb re-derived calls from the multiplex PCR reads in MiXCR, one entry per CDR3 protein. Seen here are nearly 400,000 distinct CDR3 sequences, about 16% observed once, and the top ten hold 1.6%. Input material: peripheral blood. These receptors were obtained from a woman between 18 and 29 years old with Graves' ophthalmopathy.

This clonotype was observed at least ten times. V and J are TRBV4-3 and TRBJ2-2, with TRBD2 identical over 12 bases. Germline CDR1 reads LGHNA; CDR2 reads YSLEER. With 1 base clipped from V and 2 bases from J, the junction kept 5 bases outside the gene matches. This CDR3 spans 18 amino acids. CDR3 amino acids: CASSQVASGRVNTGELFF. Here the CDR3 DNA reads TGCGCCAGCAGCCAAGTGGCTAGCGGGAGGGTTAACACCGGGGAGCTGTTTTTT.

This clonotype showed up many times. The chain links TRBV20-1 to TRBJ2-7; either TRBD1 or TRBD2 may fit D (7 bases each). CDR3 length: 16 amino acids. Trimming removed 5 bases from V and 4 bases from J, with 24 bases in between. Germline assignment: CDR1 DFQATT and CDR2 SNEGSKA (reference sequence). The CDR3 DNA reads as TGCAGTGCTTCGACAGGGAGGGCGAGACGAGGTTACGAGCAGTACTTC. This sequence encodes CSASTGRARRGYEQYF.

The CDR3 coding sequence is TGTGCCACCAGTACAGGGACAGGGGACACTGAAGCTTTCTTT. It specifies CATSTGTGDTEAFF. The rearrangement uses TRBV24-1 and TRBJ1-1; TRBD1 matches at 10 bases. CDR1 KGHDR and CDR2 SFDVKD come from the germline V gene. The J segment lost 3 bases and the V segment lost 6 bases, leaving 3 bases of the junction unmatched. This CDR3 comprises 14 residues.

J is TRBJ1-1 and V is TRBV12-3 or TRBV12-4, with no clear D. Trimming left V 6 bases short and J 4 bases short, with 12 bases between. The CDR3 is 13 amino acids. The CDR3 region is CASRQARTTEAFF. The CDR3 DNA sequence: TGTGCCAGCAGGCAGGCCAGAACCACTGAAGCTTTCTTT.

For the CDR3, the DNA is TGCAGCGGTCGTACAGGGGGGAACACTGAAGCTTTCTTT. Amino acid sequence: CSGRTGGNTEAFF. J is TRBJ1-1 and V is TRBV29-1; 8 bases line up with TRBD1. CDR3 size: 13 residues. The V segment lost 7 bases and the J segment 1 base; nucleotides outside the gene matches: 5. The germline CDR1 and CDR2 sequences are SQVTM and ANQGSEA.

V gene TRBV6-2 or TRBV6-3 combines with J gene TRBJ2-7, with D uncertain. Trimming stripped 4 bases from V and 4 bases from J, with 11 bases between. CDR3 length: 13 amino acids. Germline V gene sequence: CDR1 MNHEY, CDR2 SVGEGT. CDR3 region: CASSSPRNYEQYF. The CDR3 bases are TGTGCCAGCAGTTCACCACGGAATTACGAGCAGTACTTC.

This clonotype came up a few times. V usage is TRBV12-3 or TRBV12-4 and J usage is TRBJ1-4; tentatively, D is TRBD1 (6 bases). The CDR3 contains 13 residues. Trimming removed 3 bases at V and 7 bases at J, with 9 bases between. CDR3 residues: CASSFGGPEKLFF. In DNA form, the CDR3 reads TGTGCCAGCAGTTTCGGGGGGCCTGAAAAACTGTTTTTT.

This clonotype has a count of ten or more. A junction boundary mismatches the germline segment, possibly from a read error. The chain uses TRBV20-1 and TRBJ1-5; D gene ambiguous. The V gene's germline CDR1 is DFQATT and CDR2 SNEGSKA (reference sequence). The CDR3 runs 13 residues. The DNA for the CDR3 is TGCAGTGCCCGACGACCCGGGAATCGGCCCCAGCATTTT. This codes for CSARRPGNRPQHF.

This clonotype has ten or more counts. The chain employs TRBV7-2 and TRBJ2-7, with D unclear. CDR3 length equals 14 residues. Germline V gives CDR1 SGHTA, CDR2 FQGNSA. Between the trimmed V and J ends, which lost 1 base and 0 bases, there was a span of 7 bases. The CDR3 is CTSSLVGLSYEQYF. The CDR3 coding sequence is TGTACCAGCAGCTTAGTAGGTCTCTCCTACGAGCAGTACTTC.

This clonotype was counted at least ten times. The chain recombines TRBV20-1 with TRBJ2-2; maybe TRBD1 (5 bases). The CDR3 runs to 13 residues. CDR1 is DFQATT and CDR2 is SNEGSKA in the germline V gene (reference sequence). This CDR3 is CSPQEPNTGELFF. CDR3 DNA: TGCAGCCCACAGGAGCCGAACACCGGGGAGCTGTTTTTT.

This clonotype was detected ten times or more. This chain joins TRBV7-2 and TRBJ2-5, with 7 bases identical to TRBD1. The CDR3 is made up of 15 amino acids. With 3 bases clipped from V and 1 base from J, the junction kept 5 bases outside the gene matches. Germline CDR1 SGHTA, CDR2 FQGNSA. The CDR3 DNA follows: TGTGCCAGCAGCTTTCTGACAGGGCCCCAAGAGACCCAGTACTTC. Amino acids: CASSFLTGPQETQYF.

In its sample, this clonotype was seen many times. The chain recombines TRBV27 with TRBJ2-5; D is ambiguous. Per germline, CDR1 MNHEY and CDR2 SMNVEV (reference sequence). The CDR3 is 15 residues long. V was pared by 1 base and J by 2 bases, with 11 bases between. The CDR3 sequence: CASSLYPPYQETQYF. CDR3 bases: TGTGCCAGCAGTTTATATCCGCCCTATCAAGAGACCCAGTACTTC.

This clonotype showed up many times. V is TRBV2 and J is TRBJ1-6; D is uncertain. CDR1 and CDR2 from the germline V gene are SNHLY and FYNNEI. V was trimmed by 4 bases and J by 6 bases, leaving 13 bases between them. The CDR3 loop spans 15 amino acids. CDR3 in DNA: TGTGCCAGCAGTGCTGCCGGGCCGTTTAATTCACCCCTCCACTTT. It translates to CASSAAGPFNSPLHF.

This clonotype was picked up many times. CDR3 sequence reads: CASSDRGVQQETQYF. DNA for the CDR3: TGTGCCAGCAGTGACCGCGGGGTACAACAAGAGACCCAGTACTTC. This chain links TRBV12-3 or TRBV12-4 with TRBJ2-5, with a weak D call TRBD2 (6 bases). The ends were cut back, 5 bases at V and 2 bases at J, with 15 bases in the middle. This CDR3 comprises 15 residues.